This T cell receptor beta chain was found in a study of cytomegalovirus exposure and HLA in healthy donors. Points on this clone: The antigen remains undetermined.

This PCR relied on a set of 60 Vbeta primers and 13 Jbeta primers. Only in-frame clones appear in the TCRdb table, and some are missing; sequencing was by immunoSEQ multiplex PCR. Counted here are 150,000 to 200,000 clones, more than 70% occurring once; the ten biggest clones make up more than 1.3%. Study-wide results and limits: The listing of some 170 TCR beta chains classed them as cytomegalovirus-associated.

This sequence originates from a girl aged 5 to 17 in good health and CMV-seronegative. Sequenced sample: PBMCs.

The CDR3, as DNA: TGCGCCAGCAGCACGCGCGGGAACCAAGAGACCCAGTACTTC. This gives the protein CASSTRGNQETQYF. The J gene is TRBJ2-5, the V gene TRBV5-1; a weak D match, TRBD2 (6 bases). The V gene lost 4 bases and the J gene lost 0 bases, with 10 bases spanning the gap. The CDR3 spans 14 residues. The germline CDR1 and CDR2 sequences are SGHRS and YFSETQ.